The source of this TCR beta chain is a study of blood T cell repertoires in COVID-19. Study-level background: Sites in the United States, Italy and Spain provided acute and convalescent COVID-19 samples. Nucleic acid was either cDNA or gDNA, and it came from T cells, B-cell-depleted T cells, or PBMCs.

The CDR3 runs 15 residues. Germline CDR1 SGHRS, CDR2 YFSETQ. V lost 0 bases, J lost 6 bases, and 5 bases stayed unmatched. In the study's own analysis: Estimates of nucleated cell counts were drawn from the amplification of reference gene primers. The assay was immunoSEQ multiplex PCR, and TCRdb's table has in-frame clones only and misses some. V, J and clone size are those of that table, while D and trimming were read from the DNA. The table records fewer than 300,000 clones, more than 70% of them present only once. Material for sequencing was peripheral blood. J is TRBJ1-1 and V is TRBV5-1, with 10 bases matching TRBD1. The TCR originated in a man at least 80 years old with acute or convalescent COVID-19. CDR3 coding DNA: TGCGCCAGCAGCTTGGTCGGGACAGGGGATTCTGAAGCTTTCTTT. Amino acids: CASSLVGTGDSEAFF.